Listed here is a single TCR beta chain. Other DNA sequences of this sample code for an identical CDR3. The germline V gene encodes CDR1 KGHSH and CDR2 LQKENI. The CDR3 consists of 14 residues. The V segment lost 3 bases and the J segment 4 bases; nucleotides outside the gene matches: 1. These data come from a study of blood T cell repertoires in COVID-19. What the recovered Cohort 3 donors had was two negative PCRs, clearance, or symptom resolution. TCRdb's table, derived via immunoSEQ multiplex PCR, lists solely in-frame clones and lacks some. This repertoire shows 150,000 to 200,000 clones, approximately 88% found once; its top ten account for roughly 13%.

The sequenced sample was PBMCs or T cells enriched from blood (not recorded which). The chain combines TRBV18 with TRBJ1-5, with 9 bases matching TRBD1. The origin of this receptor is a woman aged 60 to 75 who had recovered from COVID-19. CDR3 DNA sequence: TGTGCCAGCTCACCCGGGACAGGGAATCAGCCCCAGCATTTT. Its protein product is CASSPGTGNQPQHF.